This note documents a single T cell receptor (beta chain) sequence. Germline V gene sequence: CDR1 MNHNY, CDR2 SVGAGI (reference sequence). This CDR3 contains 14 residues. The V end was cut by 9 bases, the J end by 0 bases, with 13 bases between. This specimen belongs to a study of blood T cell repertoires in COVID-19. Across the study: Specimens from acute and convalescent COVID-19 originated in the United States, Italy and Spain.

Clones were read by immunoSEQ multiplex PCR, and TCRdb kept only the in-frame ones, dropping some. There are 68,000 or so clones in the sample; 88% occur only once, and roughly 2.4% lies in the top ten. The chain couples TRBV6-6 to TRBJ2-3; no reliable D call. This receptor was obtained from a human donor in a cohort sampled during active COVID-19. The specimen sequenced was peripheral blood. The DNA of the CDR3 is TGTGCCAGGAACGGAGACCATAGCACAGATACGCAGTATTTT. Residues: CARNGDHSTDTQYF.